The sequence of this TCR beta chain was determined in a study of blood T cells in healthy people across ages. General study points: Both higher diversity and more naive CD4+ cells marked long-lived donors when set against aged donors. Strong correlation was found linking TCR beta diversity to naive T cell percentage.

For the second PCR, which ran for about 6 to 11 cycles, a sample-barcoded 5' primer and a J-beta primer mix were used. Each CDR3 protein is one row after TCRdb ran MiXCR on the 5' RACE reads. The sample lists about 1.8 million distinct CDR3 sequences, around 48% seen once, with around 2.1% in the top ten. Points on this clonotype: Antigen specificity is unknown.

Germline CDR1 and CDR2: MNHEY and SVGEGT. J lost 11 bases, V lost 4 bases, and 10 bases had no gene match. The CDR3 has 14 residues. Sequencing used blood. The V call is TRBV6-2 or TRBV6-3, the J call TRBJ2-5, with 10 positions matching TRBD1. The TCR comes from a woman in her thirties or forties in good health. CDR3 protein: CASSSDRGRGEQYF. In nucleotides, the CDR3 is TGTGCCAGCAGTTCCGACAGGGGGCGGGGTGAGCAGTACTTC.